A single sample is the source of the 2 T cell receptor beta chains below, sequenced in a study of blood T cells in healthy people across ages. Through a sample-barcoded 5' primer and a J-beta primer mix, a second PCR was run for 7 to 11 cycles. TCRdb redid the calling of the 5' RACE reads with MiXCR, one entry per CDR3 protein. Here the sample spans about 780,000 distinct CDR3 sequences, roughly 25% being singletons. The data also belong to a second study, concerning T cells of mothers and their children.

Sequenced: blood. The receptor source for this set is a boy younger than 18 in good health.

There are a few counts of this clonotype. The chain recombines TRBV15 with TRBJ2-5; 7 bases agree with TRBD1. V dropped 5 bases and J dropped 11; count of bases not matched to a gene: 17. Germline V gene lookup returns CDR1 LNHNV and CDR2 YYDKDF (reference sequence). The CDR3 contains 15 residues. The DNA for the CDR3 is TGTGCCACCAGCCCCCAAGGGGGCAGGGGACGAGAGCAGTACTTC. Its translation is CATSPQGGRGREQYF.

This clonotype has a handful of counts. CDR3 DNA: TGTGCCAGCAGCTTTTACAGGGTGGCGAACACTGAAGCTTTCTTT. This gives the protein CASSFYRVANTEAFF. This chain uses TRBV7-2 with TRBJ1-1; tentative D call: TRBD1 (6 bases). Trimming took off 3 bases at V and 1 base at J, with 12 bases between the two ends. CDR1 is SGHTA, CDR2 FQGNSA, per germline. This CDR3 contains 15 residues.